The next 29 T cell receptor beta chains were all read from a single sample in a study of blood T cell repertoires in COVID-19. The protocol was immunoSEQ multiplex PCR, while the TCRdb copy is restricted to in-frame clones and leaves out a portion. This sample has 350,000 to 450,000 clones, with roughly 90% found just once. Sequencing was carried out using peripheral blood. Receptors were obtained from a woman in her thirties or forties with COVID-19, enrolled during active disease.

This clone was detected once. CDR3 in amino acids: CASSLESTFVGYTF. In DNA, the CDR3 is TGTGCCAGCAGCTTAGAATCGACTTTCGTAGGCTACACCTTC. The gene calls are TRBV7-2 and TRBJ1-2; D gene ambiguous. Trimming stripped 1 base from V and 8 bases from J, with 14 bases between. Germline-derived CDR1 and CDR2 are SGHTA and FQGNSA. The CDR3 sequence is 14 residues long.

The chain links TRBV6-2 or TRBV6-3 to TRBJ2-1; possible D gene TRBD1, 5 bases. Looked up from germline, CDR1 is MNHEY and CDR2 is SVGEGT. The CDR3 is 17 residues long. Trimming stripped 5 bases from V and 2 bases from J, with 19 bases between. Here the CDR3 reads CASSPQGDPVTYNEQFF. For the CDR3, the DNA is TGTGCCAGCAGTCCCCAGGGTGATCCCGTTACCTACAATGAGCAGTTCTTC.

V is TRBV4-3 and J is TRBJ1-1; D gene unclear. The CDR3 totals 15 residues. Per the germline V gene, CDR1 is LGHNA and CDR2 is YSLEER. V dropped 0 bases and J dropped 8 bases, with 16 bases sitting between them. Here the CDR3 reads CASSQDLRRDREAFF. The CDR3 DNA is TGCGCCAGCAGCCAAGATCTGAGGAGGGATCGGGAAGCTTTCTTT.

The chain is built from TRBV19 and TRBJ2-5, with D possibly TRBD1 on 6 matching bases. Germline CDR1 and CDR2: LNHDA and SQIVND (reference sequence). This CDR3 region has 13 residues. Trimming took off 2 bases at V and 4 bases at J, with 8 bases between the two ends. CDR3 nucleotides: TGTGCCAGTAGTATACAAGGGGGAGAGACCCAGTACTTC. Protein: CASSIQGGETQYF.

This chain joins TRBV20-1 and TRBJ2-5; possibly TRBD2 for D (5 bases). The ends were cut back, 1 base at V and 5 bases at J, with 5 bases in the middle. The CDR3 loop spans 11 amino acids. CDR1 is DFQATT and CDR2 is SNEGSKA in the germline V gene (reference sequence). The CDR3 nucleotides are TGCAGTGCTAGAGGGGAGGAGACCCAGTACTTC. Translation gives CSARGEETQYF.

V and J are TRBV5-4 and TRBJ2-7; D not resolved. Between the trimmed V and J ends, which lost 4 bases and 1 base, there was a span of 9 bases. The CDR3 spans 13 residues. The germline V gene has CDR1 SGHNT and CDR2 YYREEE (reference sequence). The CDR3 region has the DNA TGTGCCAGCAGCCGCCGAGGATCCTACGAGCAGTACTTC. Its protein is CASSRRGSYEQYF.

The J gene is TRBJ2-1, the V gene TRBV5-6; TRBD2 matches 7 bases. Trimming removed 2 bases from V and 6 bases from J; junction bases left unmatched: 11. This CDR3 has 16 residues. Germline V lookup: CDR1 SGHDT, CDR2 YYEEEE. CDR3 coding DNA: TGTGCCAGCAGCTTCCCCAGCGGGACCGCCCTCAATGAGCAGTTCTTC. Translated, it gives CASSFPSGTALNEQFF.

V gene TRBV6-1 combines with J gene TRBJ1-2, with D possibly TRBD1 on 6 matching bases. The CDR3 has 13 residues. The germline V gene encodes CDR1 MNHNS and CDR2 SASEGT. Trimming shortened V by 1 base and J by 13 bases, and 16 bases separated the two germline ends. As DNA, the CDR3 is TGTGCCAGCAGTGAAGGGGGGCGGGGGGCGTCCACCTTC. Translating gives CASSEGGRGASTF.

This clone was detected only once. J is TRBJ2-7 and V is TRBV9; 10 nucleotides line up with TRBD2. Germline CDR1 SGDLS, CDR2 YYNGEE. The CDR3 runs to 15 residues. V gave up 4 bases and J gave up 2 bases; unmatched junction bases: 6. CDR3 region: CASSPLLAGAYEQYF. In DNA, the CDR3 is TGTGCCAGCAGCCCTCTCCTAGCGGGAGCCTACGAGCAGTACTTC.

The chain recombines TRBV7-2 with TRBJ2-1, with 7 bases fitting TRBD1. From germline, CDR1 is SGHTA and CDR2 FQGNSA. Trimming removed 4 bases from V and 7 bases from J; junction bases left unmatched: 19. The CDR3 contains 18 residues. CDR3 loop: CASSSRTSTGAQGNEQFF. CDR3 coding DNA: TGTGCCAGCAGCTCCCGAACCTCCACAGGGGCCCAGGGGAATGAGCAGTTCTTC.

The chain recombines TRBV7-2 with TRBJ2-1; maybe TRBD2 (5 bases). The V and J ends lost 5 bases and 6 bases respectively, with 11 bases between them. CDR1 is SGHTA and CDR2 is FQGNSA in the germline V gene. The CDR3 length is 13 residues. The CDR3 spells CASSPYRGNEQFF. CDR3 nucleotides: TGTGCCAGCAGCCCCTATCGGGGCAATGAGCAGTTCTTC.

The V call is TRBV6-1, the J call TRBJ2-1; 10 nucleotides match TRBD1. Germline V CDR1 and CDR2: MNHNS, SASEGT. V lost 4 bases to trimming and J lost 10 bases; unmatched junction nucleotides: 13. There are 16 residues in the CDR3. The CDR3 coding sequence is TGTGCCAGCAGTGTAACCGGGACAGGGGCGAGGGGGGAGCAGTTCTTC. Protein: CASSVTGTGARGEQFF.

The V call is TRBV3-1 (or the pseudogene TRBV3-2), the J call TRBJ2-5, with a possible D match to TRBD2 (5 bases). Trimming cost V 2 bases and J 7 bases, with 14 bases left between them. The CDR3 totals 14 residues. The germline V gene has CDR1 LGHDT and CDR2 YNNKEL (reference sequence). The CDR3 DNA reads TGTGCCAGCAGCCAAAAGCTTGGCGCGGGGACCCAGTACTTC. It specifies CASSQKLGAGTQYF.

This chain uses TRBV5-1 with TRBJ2-2; D gene uncertain. There are 12 residues in the CDR3. Trimming cost V 4 bases and J 5 bases, with 6 bases left between them. Germline CDR1 reads SGHRS; CDR2 reads YFSETQ. As DNA, the CDR3 is TGCGCCAGCAGCCTTACTACCGGGGAGCTGTTTTTT. Translated, it gives CASSLTTGELFF.

The J gene is TRBJ1-5, the V gene TRBV7-2; D is ambiguous. The CDR3 is 13 amino acids. V was cut by 4 bases and J by 6 bases, with 10 bases left in between. Looked up from germline, CDR1 is SGHTA and CDR2 is FQGNSA. The CDR3 DNA reads TGTGCCAGCAGCTCCCTCGCGGGTCAGCCCCAGCATTTT. As protein: CASSSLAGQPQHF.

The CDR3 here is CAWSQQGRGEGYTF. Here the CDR3 DNA reads TGTGCCTGGAGTCAACAGGGAAGAGGAGAGGGCTACACCTTC. The chain combines TRBV30 with TRBJ1-2; D is perhaps TRBD1 (6 bases). Looked up from germline, CDR1 is GTSNPN and CDR2 is SVGIG (reference sequence). The V end was cut by 2 bases, the J end by 8 bases, with 18 bases between. The CDR3 consists of 14 residues.

The rearrangement joins TRBV6-5 to TRBJ1-2; D might be TRBD1 (6 bases). Between the trimmed V and J ends, which lost 6 bases and 2 bases, there was a span of 10 bases. Germline values: CDR1 MNHEY, CDR2 SVGAGI. CDR3 length equals 13 residues. The CDR3 here is CASRATGNYGYTF. The CDR3 bases are TGTGCCAGCAGGGCCACAGGGAACTATGGCTACACCTTC.

The rearrangement links TRBV30 to TRBJ1-2; D ambiguous. The CDR3 sequence is 11 residues long. The germline V gene has CDR1 GTSNPN and CDR2 SVGIG (reference sequence). V dropped 3 bases and J dropped 7 bases, with 9 bases sitting between them. The chain's CDR3 is CAWRSGGGYTF. CDR3 DNA sequence: TGTGCCTGGAGGTCCGGTGGTGGCTACACCTTC.

The chain carries TRBV6-5 and TRBJ2-3; 8 bases match TRBD1. The CDR3 contains 13 residues. The ends lost 8 bases at V and 2 bases at J; junction bases unmatched: 3. Germline CDR1 reads MNHEY; CDR2 reads SVGAGI. The CDR3 here is CASRDRTTDTQYF. The CDR3 DNA reads as TGTGCCAGCCGGGACAGGACCACAGATACGCAGTATTTT.

This sequence joins TRBV5-1 and TRBJ2-7; TRBD1 agrees at 7 bases. Looked up from germline, CDR1 is SGHRS and CDR2 is YFSETQ. The CDR3 consists of 14 residues. The J segment lost 3 bases and the V segment lost 4 bases, leaving 7 bases of the junction unmatched. CDR3 bases: TGCGCCAGCAGCCGGAAGACAGGGAGCTACGAGCAGTACTTC. It translates to CASSRKTGSYEQYF.

The chain couples TRBV5-1 to TRBJ2-7; perhaps TRBD1 as D (6 bases). Trimming took off 3 bases at V and 5 bases at J, with 15 bases between the two ends. There are 14 residues in the CDR3. Germline lookup yields CDR1 SGHRS and CDR2 YFSETQ. Here the CDR3 DNA reads TGCGCCAGCAGCTCCGCCTTGACAGGTAACGAGCAGTACTTC. It translates to CASSSALTGNEQYF.

V gene TRBV18 combines with J gene TRBJ1-1, with 10 nucleotides matching TRBD1. The CDR3 is 15 residues long. Trimming took 3 bases from V and 3 from J; bases not matched to a gene: 4. Germline V gene lookup returns CDR1 KGHSH and CDR2 LQKENI. The CDR3 nucleotides read TGTGCCAGCTCACCGCGGACAGGGGGGGACACTGAAGCTTTCTTT. Its protein product is CASSPRTGGDTEAFF.

The CDR3 here is CASATGDRNQPQHF. The CDR3 DNA reads TGTGCCAGCGCGACAGGGGACCGCAATCAGCCCCAGCATTTT. The gene calls are TRBV6-6 and TRBJ1-5; 8 nucleotides line up with TRBD1. The CDR3 extends over 14 amino acids. V dropped 8 bases and J dropped 2; count of bases not matched to a gene: 5. Per germline, CDR1 MNHNY and CDR2 SVGAGI (reference sequence).

The genes are TRBV6-5 and TRBJ1-1; TRBD1 might be the D (6 bases). V lost 5 bases and J 1 base, leaving 14 bases between the germline ends. This CDR3 is 15 amino acids long. Looked up from germline, CDR1 is MNHEY and CDR2 is SVGAGI. In DNA form, the CDR3 reads TGTGCCAGCAGTCCGGGAAGAGGGGGGAACACTGAAGCTTTCTTT. Protein product: CASSPGRGGNTEAFF.

This chain joins TRBV19 and TRBJ1-5, with D tentatively TRBD1 (6 bases). The germline V gene encodes CDR1 LNHDA and CDR2 SQIVND (reference sequence). The CDR3 loop spans 15 amino acids. Deletions cut 3 bases from V and 2 bases from J, with 11 bases between. CDR3 amino acids: CASSIDRTGNQPQHF. The CDR3 nucleotides read TGTGCCAGTAGTATCGACAGGACGGGCAATCAGCCCCAGCATTTT.

The V gene is TRBV5-5, the J gene TRBJ1-1, with 10 bases matching TRBD1. V gave up 3 bases and J gave up 1 base; unmatched junction bases: 12. Germline V gene sequence: CDR1 SGHKS, CDR2 YYEKEE (reference sequence). The CDR3 is 18 residues long. DNA of the CDR3: TGTGCCAGCAGCTCCCCGACAGGGGGCTCCTTCGCGAACACTGAAGCTTTCTTT. This codes for CASSSPTGGSFANTEAFF.

DNA for the CDR3: TGTGCCAGCAGTCTGCAGGGGGCGGAAGACGGGGAGCTGTTTTTT. Translated: CASSLQGAEDGELFF. V and J are TRBV6-4 and TRBJ2-2; TRBD1 aligns across 8 bases. This CDR3 has 15 amino acids. Germline V CDR1 and CDR2: MRHNA, SNTAGT. With V trimmed by 5 bases and J by 7 bases, 9 bases remained unmatched.

The V gene is TRBV19, the J gene TRBJ1-2; D remains unclear. This CDR3 is built from 15 residues. Germline CDR1 LNHDA, CDR2 SQIVND (reference sequence). V lost 4 bases and J 4 bases, leaving 16 bases between the germline ends. This CDR3 is CASSTDSGAVYGYTF. Written as DNA, the CDR3 is TGTGCCAGTAGTACGGACTCCGGAGCTGTCTATGGCTACACCTTC.

The DNA for the CDR3 is TGTGCCAGTAGTATAGACCGGGACTATAATTCACCCCTCCACTTT. It is translated as CASSIDRDYNSPLHF. This chain joins TRBV19 and TRBJ1-6; D is unresolved. There are 15 residues in the CDR3. The V end lost 0 bases, the J end lost 3 bases, and 6 bases lay between the germline ends. The germline V gene encodes CDR1 LNHDA and CDR2 SQIVND (reference sequence).